This is a list of T cell receptor beta chains from one sample in a study of shared clonotypes between healthy human individuals. Method: immunoSEQ multiplex PCR; TCRdb's copy keeps in-frame clones and lacks some. The sample lists some 800,000 clones; around 92% were seen once. The sample comprised naive CD8+ T cells sorted from blood. These receptors were collected from a man aged 30 to 39 in good health. Both conserved end residues are part of each CDR3. Fields, in order: clone size, J gene, D gene, V gene, CDR3 protein, CDR3 DNA. A D gene is named only where the DNA matches it firmly. A row's size may be missing; if present it is once, few, many or a size class.

size: -; J: TRBJ2-7; D: -; V: TRBV4-3; CDR3: CASSQDVGHTINYEQYF; DNA: TGCGCCAGCAGCCAAGATGTAGGGCACACCATAAACTACGAGCAGTACTTC
size: -; J: TRBJ2-1; D: -; V: TRBV4-1; CDR3: CASSQGLVLYNEQFF; DNA: TGCGCCAGCAGCCAAGGACTAGTCCTCTACAATGAGCAGTTCTTC
size: -; J: TRBJ2-1; D: TRBD2; V: TRBV7-9; CDR3: CASSLSGRARNEQFF; DNA: TGTGCCAGCAGCCTAAGCGGGAGGGCCCGGAATGAGCAGTTCTTC
size: -; J: TRBJ2-5; D: TRBD2; V: TRBV6-1; CDR3: CASTNSGSLETQYF; DNA: TGTGCCAGCACCAATAGCGGGAGCCTAGAGACCCAGTACTTC
size: -; J: TRBJ2-5; D: -; V: TRBV18; CDR3: CASSPLADLWETQYF; DNA: TGTGCCAGCTCACCCCTCGCCGACCTTTGGGAGACCCAGTACTTC
size: -; J: TRBJ2-1; D: -; V: TRBV6-5; CDR3: CASKGANEQFF; DNA: TGTGCCAGCAAAGGGGCCAATGAGCAGTTCTTC
size: -; J: TRBJ2-5; D: TRBD2; V: TRBV12-5; CDR3: CASALGGEGETQYF; DNA: TGTGCTAGTGCCTTGGGGGGGGAGGGAGAGACCCAGTACTTC
size: once; J: TRBJ2-1; D: -; V: TRBV7-6; CDR3: CASSPFLTSNEQFF; DNA: TGTGCCAGCAGCCCGTTCCTAACTAGTAATGAGCAGTTCTTC
size: few; J: TRBJ2-7; D: -; V: TRBV6-1; CDR3: CASSADAGNLSEQYF; DNA: TGTGCCAGCAGTGCGGATGCAGGGAATTTAAGCGAGCAGTACTTC
size: -; J: TRBJ2-7; D: TRBD1; V: TRBV4-2; CDR3: CASSQTGDEQYF; DNA: TGTGCCAGCAGCCAGACAGGGGACGAGCAGTACTTC
size: -; J: TRBJ2-1; D: TRBD2; V: TRBV28; CDR3: CASTVMWMREGGSYNEQFF; DNA: TGTGCCAGCACGGTTATGTGGATGCGGGAGGGTGGGTCCTACAATGAGCAGTTCTTC
size: -; J: TRBJ1-2; D: TRBD1; V: TRBV28; CDR3: CASSLSFGQVYYGYTF; DNA: TGTGCCAGCAGTTTATCTTTCGGACAGGTGTACTATGGCTACACCTTC
size: once; J: TRBJ1-5; D: -; V: TRBV27; CDR3: CASRSGAGSNQPQHF; DNA: TGTGCCAGCAGGAGCGGGGCCGGTAGCAATCAGCCCCAGCATTTT
size: once; J: TRBJ2-7; D: -; V: TRBV27; CDR3: CASSLKQYYEQYF; DNA: TGTGCCAGCAGTTTAAAACAGTACTACGAGCAGTACTTC
size: -; J: TRBJ1-1; D: -; V: TRBV6-5; CDR3: CASTLGGVNTEAFF; DNA: TGTGCCAGCACCCTCGGGGGGGTGAACACTGAAGCTTTCTTT
size: -; J: TRBJ1-5; D: -; V: TRBV7-9; CDR3: CASSLGTVQDQPQHF; DNA: TGTGCCAGCAGCTTAGGGACAGTACAGGATCAGCCCCAGCATTTT
size: -; J: TRBJ1-1; D: -; V: TRBV4-1; CDR3: CASSQAGGGKAFF; DNA: TGCGCCAGCAGCCAAGCCGGGGGAGGGAAAGCTTTCTTT
size: once; J: TRBJ1-3; D: -; V: TRBV5-5; CDR3: CASSLGHPSSGNTIYF; DNA: TGTGCCAGCAGCTTGGGGCACCCTTCCTCTGGAAACACCATATATTTT
size: -; J: TRBJ1-1; D: TRBD1; V: TRBV28; CDR3: CASSPDRAPENTEAFF; DNA: TGTGCCAGCAGTCCAGACAGGGCACCCGAGAACACTGAAGCTTTCTTT
size: -; J: TRBJ1-1; D: TRBD1; V: TRBV29-1; CDR3: CSGMPTGKVTEAFF; DNA: TGCAGCGGTATGCCGACAGGGAAGGTCACTGAAGCTTTCTTT
size: once; J: TRBJ2-7; D: TRBD2; V: TRBV25-1; CDR3: CASSDGGISYEQYF; DNA: TGTGCCAGCAGTGACGGGGGGATCTCCTACGAGCAGTACTTC
size: -; J: TRBJ2-1; D: -; V: TRBV4-1; CDR3: CASSQENIYNEQFF; DNA: TGCGCCAGCAGCCAAGAAAACATCTACAATGAGCAGTTCTTC
size: -; J: TRBJ1-1; D: -; V: TRBV6-4; CDR3: CASSEGPGTNTEAFF; DNA: TGTGCCAGCAGTGAGGGGCCAGGCACGAACACTGAAGCTTTCTTT
size: -; J: TRBJ1-1; D: -; V: TRBV6-1; CDR3: CASTLWNTEAFF; DNA: TGTGCCAGCACCCTGTGGAACACTGAAGCTTTCTTT
size: once; J: TRBJ2-2; D: -; V: TRBV9; CDR3: CASSVMNTGELFF; DNA: TGTGCCAGCAGCGTTATGAACACCGGGGAGCTGTTTTTT
size: -; J: TRBJ2-7; D: TRBD2; V: TRBV4-1; CDR3: CASRGSGRALGYEQYF; DNA: TGCGCCTCCCGAGGGAGCGGGAGGGCCTTAGGCTACGAGCAGTACTTC
size: -; J: TRBJ2-7; D: TRBD1; V: TRBV7-9; CDR3: CASSLVAGGHEQYF; DNA: TGTGCCAGCAGCTTAGTGGCAGGGGGCCACGAGCAGTACTTC
size: -; J: TRBJ2-7; D: -; V: TRBV27; CDR3: CASSPDLGSYEQYF; DNA: TGTGCCAGCAGTCCCGACCTTGGGTCCTACGAGCAGTACTTC
size: -; J: TRBJ2-7; D: -; V: TRBV2; CDR3: CASSVDSSYEQYF; DNA: TGTGCCAGCAGTGTAGACTCCAGCTACGAGCAGTACTTC
size: -; J: TRBJ1-3; D: -; V: TRBV10-3; CDR3: CAISESRISGNTIYF; DNA: TGTGCCATCAGTGAGTCTCGGATCTCTGGAAACACCATATATTTT
size: -; J: TRBJ1-4; D: TRBD1; V: TRBV7-2; CDR3: CASSLWQGVDGHEKLFF; DNA: TGTGCCAGCAGCTTATGGCAGGGGGTAGATGGTCATGAAAAACTGTTTTTT
size: -; J: TRBJ2-7; D: -; V: TRBV18; CDR3: CASSPRAVAGIEQYF; DNA: TGTGCCAGCTCACCAAGGGCAGTAGCCGGGATCGAGCAGTACTTC
size: -; J: TRBJ2-2; D: -; V: TRBV9; CDR3: CASSGPPRRTGNSNTGELFF; DNA: TGTGCCAGCAGCGGACCACCTAGAAGAACAGGGAATTCGAACACCGGGGAGCTGTTTTTT
size: -; J: TRBJ2-7; D: -; V: TRBV20-1; CDR3: CSARQTYEQYF; DNA: TGCAGTGCTAGGCAGACCTACGAGCAGTACTTC
size: few; J: TRBJ2-1; D: TRBD1; V: TRBV7-9; CDR3: CASSQPQGNVQFF; DNA: TGTGCCAGCAGCCAACCACAGGGGAATGTTCAGTTCTTC
size: -; J: TRBJ2-2; D: -; V: TRBV25-1; CDR3: CASSEENTGELFF; DNA: TGTGCCAGCAGTGAGGAGAACACCGGGGAGCTGTTTTTT
size: -; J: TRBJ2-7; D: TRBD2; V: TRBV7-9; CDR3: CASSGGTSGYYEQYF; DNA: TGTGCCAGCAGCGGGGGGACTAGCGGTTACTACGAGCAGTACTTC
size: -; J: TRBJ2-7; D: TRBD1; V: TRBV30; CDR3: CAWSAGQGIYEQYF; DNA: TGTGCCTGGAGTGCTGGACAGGGGATCTACGAGCAGTACTTC
size: -; J: TRBJ2-7; D: -; V: TRBV9; CDR3: CASSVGGTEPYEQYF; DNA: TGTGCCAGCAGCGTCGGCGGGACTGAGCCCTACGAGCAGTACTTC
size: -; J: TRBJ1-4; D: -; V: TRBV28; CDR3: CASSLVGGREKLFF; DNA: TGTGCCAGCAGCCTTGTCGGGGGCCGTGAAAAACTGTTTTTT